The present T cell receptor (beta chain) was sequenced within a study of shared clonotypes between healthy human individuals. Germline CDR1 and CDR2: SGDLS and YYNGEE. V shed 0 bases and J shed 4 bases, with 4 bases lying between them. This CDR3 contains 12 residues. General study findings and limits: Four donors had approximately 4.6% of their naive CD4 clonotypes in common.

The input for sorted-subset replicate PCRs was 150 to 200 ng DNA, 25,000 to 35,000 T cell genomes. Profiled with immunoSEQ multiplex PCR; TCRdb holds only in-frame clones, not every one. The table shows 2 million to 2.5 million clones, with nearly 97% occurring only once. As concerns this clone: The antigen is not known. Other DNA sequences from this sample encode an identical CDR3 as well.

This receptor was identified in a man between 18 and 35 years old in good health. Sequencing was performed on naive CD4+ T cells sorted from blood. Documented subset: CD45RA+ positively selected. This chain uses TRBV9 with TRBJ1-2; no definite D call. The DNA of the CDR3 is TGTGCCAGCAGCGTAGATGGCTATGGCTACACCTTC. Residues: CASSVDGYGYTF.